Each of the 27 T cell receptor beta chains below was sequenced from the same sample in a study of shared clonotypes between healthy human individuals. The naive CD8 population came from CD45RO-negative cells selected for CCR7, without terminally differentiated effector memory CD45RA+ cells. Method: immunoSEQ multiplex PCR; TCRdb's copy keeps in-frame clones and lacks some. Found here are about 2 million clones, about 95% of them singletons; the top ten hold less than 1.5%. Material for sequencing was naive CD8+ T cells sorted from blood. Source of these receptors: a man aged 18-30 years in good health.

The CDR3 sequence is CASSGHYTEAFF. CDR3 DNA sequence: TGTGCCAGCTCCGGACATTACACTGAAGCTTTCTTT. The chain employs TRBV7-9 and TRBJ1-1; possibly TRBD1 for D (5 bases). Trimming shortened V by 8 bases and J by 3 bases, and 10 bases separated the two germline ends. Germline loops: CDR1 SEHNR, CDR2 FQNEAQ (reference sequence). This CDR3 spans 12 amino acids.

The chain uses TRBV5-1 and TRBJ2-3, with 10 bases fitting TRBD2. The CDR3 spans 16 residues. Germline loops: CDR1 SGHRS, CDR2 YFSETQ. Unmatched junction bases numbered 8, after V lost 5 bases and J lost 2 bases. The CDR3 reads CASRSTSGNPTDTQYF. The DNA for the CDR3 is TGCGCCAGCAGATCCACTAGCGGGAACCCCACAGATACGCAGTATTTT.

CDR3 nucleotide sequence: TGTGCCAGCAACCCCCCGCAGGGGGGAGATACGCAGTATTTT. Translation: CASNPPQGGDTQYF. The genes are TRBV5-7 and TRBJ2-3, with D possibly TRBD1 on 7 matching bases. TRBV5-7 is designated an ORF whose function remains uncertain. The CDR3 runs to 14 residues. With 6 bases removed from V and 5 bases from J, the gap between germline ends came to 16 bases.

The chain couples TRBV6-5 to TRBJ2-2, with a possible D match to TRBD1 (7 bases). The CDR3 covers 16 residues. The V end lost 0 bases, the J end lost 6 bases, and 14 bases lay between the germline ends. CDR1 is MNHEY and CDR2 is SVGAGI in the germline V gene. Here the CDR3 DNA reads TGTGCCAGCAGTTACTCGGGGAGGACAGGTCCCGGGGAGCTGTTTTTT. Its protein is CASSYSGRTGPGELFF.

V gene TRBV6-5 combines with J gene TRBJ1-1; D is possibly TRBD1 (5 bases). Trimming removed 0 bases at V and 3 bases at J, with 8 bases between. In germline, CDR1 is MNHEY, CDR2 SVGAGI. The CDR3 has 14 amino acids. The CDR3 loop is CASSYSGVDTEAFF. As DNA, the CDR3 is TGTGCCAGCAGTTACTCGGGGGTGGACACTGAAGCTTTCTTT.

The chain joins TRBV9 to TRBJ1-2, with a possible D match to TRBD1 (5 bases). Germline V gene sequence: CDR1 SGDLS, CDR2 YYNGEE. V lost 3 bases, J lost 13 bases, and 13 bases lay in between. The CDR3 loop spans 11 amino acids. This CDR3 is CASSAQEDLTF. In DNA, the CDR3 is TGTGCCAGCAGCGCACAGGAGGACCTCACCTTC.

The rearrangement uses TRBV4-1 and TRBJ2-7, with D possibly TRBD1 on 5 matching bases. Per germline, CDR1 MGHRA and CDR2 YSYEKL. The CDR3 has 15 amino acids. Trimming left V 0 bases short and J 2 bases short, with 11 bases between. The CDR3 is CASSQDRQSPYEQYF. The DNA of the CDR3 is TGCGCCAGCAGCCAAGATCGACAGTCTCCCTACGAGCAGTACTTC.

The count of this clone is one. CDR3 region: CASIRDSGETQYF. In DNA, the CDR3 is TGTGCCAGCATCCGGGACTCAGGGGAGACCCAGTACTTC. The V and J genes are TRBV6-1 and TRBJ2-5, with D possibly matching TRBD2 (6 bases). CDR3 length: 13 residues. V was trimmed by 7 bases and J by 5 bases, leaving 14 bases between them. Germline V gene data show CDR1 as MNHNS and CDR2 as SASEGT.

The chain employs TRBV27 and TRBJ2-7; the match to TRBD1 covers 10 bases. The CDR3 length is 15 residues. Per the germline V gene, CDR1 is MNHEY and CDR2 is SMNVEV (reference sequence). The V gene end was trimmed by 6 bases and the J gene end by 2 bases; junction bases not matched to a gene: 7. The chain's CDR3 is CASRSGTGAPYEQYF. The CDR3 DNA sequence: TGTGCCAGCAGGTCCGGGACAGGGGCCCCCTACGAGCAGTACTTC.

CDR3 protein: CASSALGQLIYGYTF. The CDR3 DNA sequence: TGTGCCAGCAGTGCATTGGGACAGCTCATATATGGCTACACCTTC. The J gene is TRBJ1-2, the V gene TRBV6-1; 7 bases map to TRBD1. After removal of 4 bases from V and 5 bases from J, the junction contained 10 bases not matched to a gene. The CDR3 runs 15 residues. Germline CDR1 and CDR2: MNHNS and SASEGT.

DNA of the CDR3: TGTGCCAGCAGTACCCGGGATGAAGGGGACACTGAAGCTTTCTTT. Translated: CASSTRDEGDTEAFF. This chain uses TRBV28 with TRBJ1-1, with D perhaps matching TRBD1 (5 bases). This CDR3 is 15 amino acids long. Germline V lookup: CDR1 MDHEN, CDR2 SYDVKM. Trimming left V 5 bases short and J 3 bases short, with 16 bases between. The full variable domain, its missing parts supplied by reference TRBV28 and TRBJ1-1, is DVKVTQSSRYLVKRTGEKVFLECVQDMDHENMFWYRQDPGLGLRLIYFSYDVKMKEKGDIPEGYSVSREKKERFSLILESASTNQTSMYLCASSTRDEGDTEAFFGQGTRLTVV.

The rearrangement uses TRBV9 and TRBJ1-5; D not resolved. The germline CDR1 and CDR2 sequences are SGDLS and YYNGEE. Trimming stripped 2 bases from V and 7 bases from J, with 13 bases between. The CDR3 runs to 14 residues. CDR3 in amino acids: CASSVASTGQPQHF. The CDR3 DNA reads as TGTGCCAGCAGCGTCGCCTCTACGGGGCAGCCCCAGCATTTT.

This clone was seen just once. The chain couples TRBV4-1 to TRBJ2-1, with D perhaps matching TRBD2 (7 bases). Germline-derived CDR1 and CDR2 are MGHRA and YSYEKL. This CDR3 comprises 14 residues. Deletions cut 4 bases from V and 6 bases from J, with 13 bases between. CDR3 residues: CASSPARGGNEQFF. The CDR3 bases are TGCGCCAGCAGCCCCGCAAGGGGGGGCAATGAGCAGTTCTTC.

The chain recombines TRBV29-1 with TRBJ2-7; D could derive from TRBD1 or TRBD2 (5 bases each). V lost 5 bases and J 5 bases, leaving 19 bases between the germline ends. The germline V gene has CDR1 SQVTM and CDR2 ANQGSEA. The CDR3 is 14 residues long. CDR3 bases: TGCAGCGTTTTGGAAGGGACCTTCTACGACGAGCAGTACTTC. Amino acids: CSVLEGTFYDEQYF.

This sequence joins TRBV5-5 and TRBJ1-4; D is unclear. The germline V and J ends were trimmed by 4 bases and 1 base, with 14 bases remaining between them. CDR3 length equals 16 residues. Germline V gene lookup returns CDR1 SGHKS and CDR2 YYEKEE (reference sequence). The CDR3 coding sequence is TGTGCCAGCAGCCCGGGTGAGCGGGTAACTAATGAAAAACTGTTTTTT. It yields the protein CASSPGERVTNEKLFF.

This chain joins TRBV5-6 and TRBJ2-1; the D is unclear. The CDR3 consists of 13 residues. Per the germline V gene, CDR1 is SGHDT and CDR2 is YYEEEE. V lost 4 bases and J 6 bases, leaving 11 bases between the germline ends. The DNA for the CDR3 is TGTGCCAGCAGCGGTGTCGGCTCCAATGAGCAGTTCTTC. Its protein product is CASSGVGSNEQFF.

The rearrangement joins TRBV7-9 to TRBJ1-1, with D perhaps matching TRBD1 (6 bases). V was shortened by 5 bases and J by 4 bases, with 14 bases between the two germline ends. Per the germline V gene, CDR1 is SEHNR and CDR2 is FQNEAQ (reference sequence). The length of the CDR3 is 14 residues. The CDR3 is CASSRPGQSTEAFF. The CDR3 DNA follows: TGTGCCAGCAGCAGACCCGGACAGAGCACTGAAGCTTTCTTT.

V and J are TRBV7-6 and TRBJ2-1, with D possibly matching TRBD2 (6 bases). The V and J ends lost 8 bases and 6 bases respectively, with 20 bases between them. The CDR3 covers 15 residues. Germline CDR1 SGHVS, CDR2 FNYEAQ. CDR3 region: CASSMRTNGRNEQFF. The CDR3 coding sequence is TGTGCCAGCTCCATGAGGACTAACGGTCGCAATGAGCAGTTCTTC.

In this sample, this clone turned up once. The chain recombines TRBV10-3 with TRBJ2-1; D possibly corresponds to TRBD1 (6 bases). The ends were cut back, 5 bases at V and 0 bases at J, with 8 bases in the middle. Germline V gene data show CDR1 as ENHRY and CDR2 as SYGVKD. The CDR3 is 14 residues long. The chain's CDR3 is CAISSGASYNEQFF. For the CDR3, the DNA is TGTGCCATCAGTTCAGGGGCCTCCTACAATGAGCAGTTCTTC.

As for this clone: This CDR3 is also generated by other DNA sequences in the sample. V usage is TRBV4-1 and J usage is TRBJ2-1; weak D call: TRBD2 (5 bases). The CDR3 spans 15 residues. Germline V gene lookup returns CDR1 MGHRA and CDR2 YSYEKL. V lost 3 bases and J 0 bases, leaving 9 bases between the germline ends. The DNA of the CDR3 is TGCGCCAGCAGCCAGGAAGGGAGCTCCTACAATGAGCAGTTCTTC. Protein sequence: CASSQEGSSYNEQFF.

This clone was counted a single time. The CDR3 sequence: CSVEDFELAGVHEQYF. For the CDR3, the DNA is TGCAGCGTTGAAGACTTCGAACTAGCGGGAGTCCACGAGCAGTACTTC. The chain has TRBV29-1 and TRBJ2-7, with TRBD2 identical over 11 bases. J was trimmed by 5 bases and V by 0 bases; bases with no gene match: 9. The V gene's germline CDR1 is SQVTM and CDR2 ANQGSEA. CDR3 length: 16 amino acids.

This rearrangement joins TRBV2 to TRBJ2-1; 9 positions agree with TRBD1. Germline V gene sequence: CDR1 SNHLY, CDR2 FYNNEI. The V segment lost 5 bases and the J segment 5 bases; nucleotides outside the gene matches: 7. The CDR3 is 15 residues long. This chain's CDR3 is CASSTPRDRDNEQFF. The CDR3 region has the DNA TGTGCCAGCAGTACCCCCCGGGACAGGGACAATGAGCAGTTCTTC.

The chain joins TRBV6-5 to TRBJ2-2, with unresolved D. The CDR3 has 14 residues. Germline V lookup: CDR1 MNHEY, CDR2 SVGAGI. V shed 2 bases and J shed 7 bases, with 11 bases lying between them. Here the CDR3 reads CASSYTHGNGELFF. CDR3 DNA: TGTGCCAGCAGTTACACCCACGGAAACGGGGAGCTGTTTTTT.

This clone occurred once. The chain uses TRBV19 and TRBJ2-1; the D call may be TRBD1 or TRBD2 (5 bases each). V was pared by 5 bases and J by 6 bases, with 11 bases between. The CDR3 runs to 13 residues. Germline assignment: CDR1 LNHDA and CDR2 SQIVND (reference sequence). CDR3 sequence (DNA): TGTGCCAGTAGTGTGGGGACCTTCAATGAGCAGTTCTTC. This sequence encodes CASSVGTFNEQFF.

This chain joins TRBV13 and TRBJ1-4, with D uncertain. Trimming shortened V by 6 bases and J by 4 bases, and 9 bases separated the two germline ends. Per germline, CDR1 PRHDT and CDR2 FYEKMQ (reference sequence). The CDR3 runs to 13 residues. CDR3 region: CASRGPYNEKLFF. The CDR3 DNA reads TGTGCCAGCAGAGGCCCATATAATGAAAAACTGTTTTTT.

The chain uses TRBV7-9 and TRBJ2-3; TRBD2 is a possible D gene (6 bases). This CDR3 contains 16 residues. CDR1 is SEHNR, CDR2 FQNEAQ, per germline (reference sequence). V gave up 5 bases and J gave up 3 bases, with 18 bases separating them. The chain's CDR3 is CASSPPGIGGTDTQYF. CDR3 bases: TGTGCCAGCAGCCCACCAGGGATCGGAGGGACAGATACGCAGTATTTT.

The V call is TRBV7-2, the J call TRBJ2-2, with 8 positions matching TRBD1. CDR3 length equals 17 residues. Germline CDR1 and CDR2: SGHTA and FQGNSA. The junction had 14 bases not matched to a gene; V was cut back by 3 bases and J by 8 bases. The CDR3 bases are TGTGCCAGCAGCTTCGGCGACAGGGGTCCCCTCATAGGGGAGCTGTTTTTT. It specifies CASSFGDRGPLIGELFF.